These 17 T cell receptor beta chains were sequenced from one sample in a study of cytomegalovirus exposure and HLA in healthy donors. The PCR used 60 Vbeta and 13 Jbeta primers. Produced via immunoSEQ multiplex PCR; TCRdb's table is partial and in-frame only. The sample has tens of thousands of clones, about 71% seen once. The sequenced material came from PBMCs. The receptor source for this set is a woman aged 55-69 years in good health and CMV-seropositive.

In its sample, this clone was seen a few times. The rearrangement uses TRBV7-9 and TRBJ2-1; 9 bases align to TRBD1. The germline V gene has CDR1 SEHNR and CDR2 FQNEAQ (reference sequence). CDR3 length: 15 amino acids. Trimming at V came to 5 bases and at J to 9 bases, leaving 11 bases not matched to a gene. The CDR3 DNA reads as TGTGCCAGCAGCCCCGCCGGGACAGGGAGCGGTGAGCAGTTCTTC. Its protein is CASSPAGTGSGEQFF.

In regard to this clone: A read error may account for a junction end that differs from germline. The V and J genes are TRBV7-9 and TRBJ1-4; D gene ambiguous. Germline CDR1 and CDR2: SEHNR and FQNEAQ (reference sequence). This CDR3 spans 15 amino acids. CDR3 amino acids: CSSSFYPGLNEKLFF. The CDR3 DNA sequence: TGTTCCAGCAGCTTTTACCCCGGACTCAATGAAAAACTGTTTTTT.

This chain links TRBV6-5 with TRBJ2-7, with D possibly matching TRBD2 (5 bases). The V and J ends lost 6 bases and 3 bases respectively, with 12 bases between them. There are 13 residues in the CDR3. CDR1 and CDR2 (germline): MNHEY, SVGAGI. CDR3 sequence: CASRPSGSYEQYF. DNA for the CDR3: TGTGCCAGCAGACCCTCGGGGAGCTACGAGCAGTACTTC.

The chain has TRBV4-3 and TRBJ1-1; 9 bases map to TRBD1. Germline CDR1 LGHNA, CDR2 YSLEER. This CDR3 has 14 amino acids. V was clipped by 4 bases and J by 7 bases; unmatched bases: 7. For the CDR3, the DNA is TGCGCCAGCAGCCCCGGGACAGGGCGTGTTGAAGCTTTCTTT. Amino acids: CASSPGTGRVEAFF.

The CDR3 sequence: CASSELVPRQHF. The CDR3, as DNA: TGTGCCAGCAGTGAACTAGTCCCGCGCCAGCATTTT. This chain joins TRBV6-1 and TRBJ1-5; D remains ambiguous. Germline CDR1 and CDR2: MNHNS and SASEGT. CDR3 length equals 12 residues. V lost 2 bases to trimming and J lost 12 bases, with 11 bases between them.

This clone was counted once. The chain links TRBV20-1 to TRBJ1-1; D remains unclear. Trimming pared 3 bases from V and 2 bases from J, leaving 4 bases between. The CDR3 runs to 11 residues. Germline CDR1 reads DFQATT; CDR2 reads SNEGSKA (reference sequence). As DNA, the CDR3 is TGCAGTGCTAGGGCAAACACTGAAGCTTTCTTT. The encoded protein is CSARANTEAFF.

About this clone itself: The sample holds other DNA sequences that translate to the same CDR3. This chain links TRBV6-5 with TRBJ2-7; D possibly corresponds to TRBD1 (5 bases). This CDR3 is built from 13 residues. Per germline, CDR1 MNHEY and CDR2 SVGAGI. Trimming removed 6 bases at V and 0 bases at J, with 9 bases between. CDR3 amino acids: CASSTGNSYEQYF. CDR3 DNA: TGTGCCAGCAGCACAGGTAACTCCTACGAGCAGTACTTC.

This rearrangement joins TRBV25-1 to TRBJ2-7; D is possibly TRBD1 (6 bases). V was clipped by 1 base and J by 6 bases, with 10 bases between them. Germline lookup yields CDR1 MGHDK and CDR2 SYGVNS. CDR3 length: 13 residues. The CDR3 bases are TGTGCCAGCAGTGAATTTGACAGGAGCGAGCAGTACTTC. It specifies CASSEFDRSEQYF.

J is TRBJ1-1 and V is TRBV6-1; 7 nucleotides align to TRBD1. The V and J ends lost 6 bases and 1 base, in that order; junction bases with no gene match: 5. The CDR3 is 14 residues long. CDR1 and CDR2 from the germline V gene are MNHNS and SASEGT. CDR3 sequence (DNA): TGTGCCAGCAGATCGGGACAGTCGAACACTGAAGCTTTCTTT. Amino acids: CASRSGQSNTEAFF.

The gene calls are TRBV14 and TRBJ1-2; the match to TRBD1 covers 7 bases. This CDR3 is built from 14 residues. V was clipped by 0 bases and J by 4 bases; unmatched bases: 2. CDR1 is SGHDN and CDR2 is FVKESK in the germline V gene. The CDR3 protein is CASSQDAGGYGYTF. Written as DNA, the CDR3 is TGTGCCAGCAGCCAAGACGCAGGGGGCTATGGCTACACCTTC. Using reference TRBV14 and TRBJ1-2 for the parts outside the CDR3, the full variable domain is EAGVTQFPSHSVIEKGQTVTLRCDPISGHDNLYWYRRVMGKEIKFLLHFVKESKQDESGMPNNRFLAERTGGTYSTLKVQPAELEDSGVYFCASSQDAGGYGYTFGSGTRLTVV.

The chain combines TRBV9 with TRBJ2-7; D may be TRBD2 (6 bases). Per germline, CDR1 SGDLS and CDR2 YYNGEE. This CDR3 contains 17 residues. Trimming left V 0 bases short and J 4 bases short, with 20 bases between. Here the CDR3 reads CASSVGVHGGTPYEQYF. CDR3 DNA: TGTGCCAGCAGCGTAGGGGTCCACGGAGGGACCCCGTACGAGCAGTACTTC.

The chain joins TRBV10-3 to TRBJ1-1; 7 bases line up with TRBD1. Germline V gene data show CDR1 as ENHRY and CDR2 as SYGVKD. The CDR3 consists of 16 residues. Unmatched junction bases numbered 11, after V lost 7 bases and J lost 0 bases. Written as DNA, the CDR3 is TGTGCCATCAAGGGGGATCCGGGACAGATGAACACTGAAGCTTTCTTT. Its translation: CAIKGDPGQMNTEAFF.

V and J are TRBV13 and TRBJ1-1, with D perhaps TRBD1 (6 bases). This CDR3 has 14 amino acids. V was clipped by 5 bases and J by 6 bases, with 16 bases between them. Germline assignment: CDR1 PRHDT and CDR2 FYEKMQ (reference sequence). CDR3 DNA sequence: TGTGCCAGCAGCCCGATACAGGGTGAGCCTGAAGCTTTCTTT. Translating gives CASSPIQGEPEAFF.

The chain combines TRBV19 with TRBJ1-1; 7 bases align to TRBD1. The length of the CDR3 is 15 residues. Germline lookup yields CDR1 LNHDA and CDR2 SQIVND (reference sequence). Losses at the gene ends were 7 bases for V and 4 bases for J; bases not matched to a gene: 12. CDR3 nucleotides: TGTGCCAGTACCCCCCTCAAGCAGGGGGGCACTGAAGCTTTCTTT. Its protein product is CASTPLKQGGTEAFF.

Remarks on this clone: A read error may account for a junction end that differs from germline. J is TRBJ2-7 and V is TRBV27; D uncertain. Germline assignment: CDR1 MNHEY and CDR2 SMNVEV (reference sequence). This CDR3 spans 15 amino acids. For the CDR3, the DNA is TGTGCCAGCACTTTATCCAGGTGGCTTCTCAACGAGCAGTACTTC. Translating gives CASTLSRWLLNEQYF.

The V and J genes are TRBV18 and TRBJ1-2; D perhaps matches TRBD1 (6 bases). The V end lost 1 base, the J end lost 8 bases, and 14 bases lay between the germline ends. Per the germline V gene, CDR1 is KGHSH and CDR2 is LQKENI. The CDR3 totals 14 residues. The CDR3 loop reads CASSPRGGAEGYTF. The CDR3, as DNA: TGTGCCAGCTCACCACGGGGGGGGGCGGAAGGCTACACCTTC. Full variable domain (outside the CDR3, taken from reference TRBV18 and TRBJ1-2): NAGVMQNPRHLVRRRGQEARLRCSPMKGHSHVYWYRQLPEEGLKFMVYLQKENIIDESGMPKERFSAEFPKEGPSILRIQQVVRGDSAAYFCASSPRGGAEGYTFGSGTRLTVV.

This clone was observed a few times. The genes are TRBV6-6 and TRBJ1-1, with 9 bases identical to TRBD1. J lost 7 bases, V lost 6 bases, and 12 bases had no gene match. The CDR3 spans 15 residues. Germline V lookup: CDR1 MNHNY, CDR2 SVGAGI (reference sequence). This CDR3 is CASSRDRVITREAFF. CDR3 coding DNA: TGTGCCAGCAGCCGGGACAGGGTAATTACCCGTGAAGCTTTCTTT.